The 5 T cell receptor beta chains below were found in one sample sequenced in a study of blood T cell repertoires in COVID-19. TCRdb's copy holds only in-frame clones and misses some; the assay was immunoSEQ multiplex PCR. Altogether more than 65,000 clones are present, 70% to 75% being singletons, with the ten largest covering roughly 35%. The sequencing input was peripheral blood. These receptors all come from a woman between 65 and 79 years old with acute or convalescent COVID-19.

CDR3 coding DNA: TGTGCCAGCAGCTTGCAGGGGGAAGAGACCCAGTACTTC. This encodes CASSLQGEETQYF. V and J are TRBV7-2 and TRBJ2-5, with 7 bases that match TRBD1. Germline V gives CDR1 SGHTA, CDR2 FQGNSA. There are 13 residues in the CDR3. The junction had 1 base not matched to a gene; V was cut back by 3 bases and J by 3 bases.

This sequence joins TRBV3-1 (or the pseudogene TRBV3-2) and TRBJ2-3; 7 bases align to TRBD2. The CDR3 totals 15 residues. V shed 6 bases and J 8 bases; nucleotides not matched to a gene: 14. Germline V CDR1 and CDR2: LGHDT, YNNKEL (reference sequence). The CDR3 DNA sequence: TGTGCCAGCAGTCACACTAGCGAGTCCTATGGTACGCAGTATTTT. This gives the protein CASSHTSESYGTQYF.

The V and J genes are TRBV4-1 and TRBJ1-4, with D maybe TRBD1 (6 bases). The germline V gene encodes CDR1 MGHRA and CDR2 YSYEKL. Deletions cut 2 bases from V and 5 bases from J, with 12 bases between. CDR3 size: 15 residues. The CDR3 loop reads CASSQPDRNNEKLFF. The CDR3 region has the DNA TGCGCCAGCAGCCAACCGGACAGAAACAATGAAAAACTGTTTTTT.

This clone was seen a single time. The chain joins TRBV11-1 to TRBJ1-4, with a tentative D call TRBD1 (5 bases). Germline CDR1 is SGHAT and CDR2 is FQDESV (reference sequence). This CDR3 has 14 residues. The germline V and J ends were trimmed by 5 bases and 7 bases, with 14 bases remaining between them. In DNA, the CDR3 is TGTGCCAGCAGCCCCAGCGACAGAACTGAAAAACTGTTTTTT. This sequence encodes CASSPSDRTEKLFF.

This clone was counted only a few times. CDR3 DNA: TGCGCCAGCAGTGAGTCGAAAGACGGGCCCAGGGAACAGCCCCAGCATTTT. Its protein is CASSESKDGPREQPQHF. V usage is TRBV10-2 and J usage is TRBJ1-5, with D perhaps TRBD1 (5 bases). The germline V gene encodes CDR1 WSHSY and CDR2 SAAADI. The V end was cut by 0 bases, the J end by 7 bases, with 19 bases between. The CDR3 covers 17 residues.